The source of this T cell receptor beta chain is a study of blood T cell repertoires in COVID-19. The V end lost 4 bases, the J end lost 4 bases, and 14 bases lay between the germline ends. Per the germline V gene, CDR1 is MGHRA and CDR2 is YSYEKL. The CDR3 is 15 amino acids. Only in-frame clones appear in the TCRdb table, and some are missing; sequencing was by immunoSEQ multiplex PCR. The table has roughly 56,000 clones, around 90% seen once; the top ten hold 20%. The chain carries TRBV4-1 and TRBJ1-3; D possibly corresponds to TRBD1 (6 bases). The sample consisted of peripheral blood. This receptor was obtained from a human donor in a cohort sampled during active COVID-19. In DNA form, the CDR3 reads TGCGCCAGCAGCCCTTTAACAGGGTACGGAAACACCATATATTTT. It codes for CASSPLTGYGNTIYF.